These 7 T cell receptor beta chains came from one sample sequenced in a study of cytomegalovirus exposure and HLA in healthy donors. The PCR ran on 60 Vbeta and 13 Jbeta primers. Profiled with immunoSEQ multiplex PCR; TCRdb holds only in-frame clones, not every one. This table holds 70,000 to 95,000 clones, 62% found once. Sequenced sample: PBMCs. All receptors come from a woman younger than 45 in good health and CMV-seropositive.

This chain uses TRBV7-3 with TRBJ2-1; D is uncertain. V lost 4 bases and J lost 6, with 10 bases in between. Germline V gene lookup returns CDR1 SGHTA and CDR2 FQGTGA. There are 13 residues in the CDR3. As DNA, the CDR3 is TGTGCCAGCAGCTCCCCCAGACTCAATGAGCAGTTCTTC. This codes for CASSSPRLNEQFF. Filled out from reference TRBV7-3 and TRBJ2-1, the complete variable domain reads GAGVSQTPSNKVTEKGKYVELRCDPISGHTALYWYRQSLGQGPEFLIYFQGTGAADDSGLPNDRFFAVRPEGSVSTLKIQRTERGDSAVYLCASSSPRLNEQFFGPGTRLTVL.

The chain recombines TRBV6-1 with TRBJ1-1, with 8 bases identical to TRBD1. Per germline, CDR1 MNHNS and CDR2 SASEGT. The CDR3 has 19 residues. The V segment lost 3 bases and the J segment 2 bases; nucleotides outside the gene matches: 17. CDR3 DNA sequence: TGTGCCAGCAGTGATCTGGGTGGACAGGGATCACATTTCAACACTGAAGCTTTCTTT. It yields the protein CASSDLGGQGSHFNTEAFF.

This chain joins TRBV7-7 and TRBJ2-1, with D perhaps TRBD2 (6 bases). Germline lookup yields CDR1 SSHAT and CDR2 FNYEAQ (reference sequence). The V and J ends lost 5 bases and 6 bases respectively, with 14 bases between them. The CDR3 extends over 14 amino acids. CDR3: CASSLGVGGNEQFF. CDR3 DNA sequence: TGTGCCAGCAGCCTAGGGGTCGGGGGCAATGAGCAGTTCTTC.

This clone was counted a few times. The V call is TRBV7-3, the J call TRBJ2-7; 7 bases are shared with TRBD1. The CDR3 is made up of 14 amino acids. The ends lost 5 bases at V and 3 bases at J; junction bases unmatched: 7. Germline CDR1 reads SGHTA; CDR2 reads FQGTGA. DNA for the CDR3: TGTGCCAGCAGCCCTAAGACAGGGATCTACGAGCAGTACTTC. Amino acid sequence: CASSPKTGIYEQYF.

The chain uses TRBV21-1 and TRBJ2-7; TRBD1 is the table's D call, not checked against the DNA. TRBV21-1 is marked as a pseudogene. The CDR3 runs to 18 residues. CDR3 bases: TGTGCCAGCAGCCGTGGGGCAAGAGTTCGGGACAGGGGTCCTGAGCAGTACTTC. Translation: CASSRGARVRDRGPEQYF.

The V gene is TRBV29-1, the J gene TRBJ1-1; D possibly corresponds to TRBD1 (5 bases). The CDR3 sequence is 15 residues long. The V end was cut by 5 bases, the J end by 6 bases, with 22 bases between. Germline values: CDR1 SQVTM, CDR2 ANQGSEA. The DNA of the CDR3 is TGCAGCGTTCAAAACAGGTTCTCGTCTTTGGCTGAAGCTTTCTTT. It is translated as CSVQNRFSSLAEAFF.

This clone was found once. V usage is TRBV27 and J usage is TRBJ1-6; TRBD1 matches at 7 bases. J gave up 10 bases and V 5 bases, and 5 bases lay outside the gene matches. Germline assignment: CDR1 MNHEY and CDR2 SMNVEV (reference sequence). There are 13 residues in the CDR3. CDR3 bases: TGTGCCAGCAGTGTGACAGGGATATCACCCCTCCACTTT. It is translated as CASSVTGISPLHF.